This T cell receptor beta chain was identified during a study of shared T cell receptors in the human thymus (dated by TCRdb to the early 2020s). Study-level background: The study examined how self-reactive, shared T-cell receptor alpha chains are generated in the human thymus.

Libraries were constructed by the immunoSEQ multiplex PCR assay. TCRdb carries this immuneACCESS record with in-frame sequences only. Its versions omit some clonotypes, under half of them owing to an unresolved V gene in the studies checked, with the rest unexplained. Within this sample are approximately 730,000 clones, with 80% to 90% of them counted one time only. The ten largest clones add up to 0.0095% to 0.011% of the sample. Reading the germline V gene (reference sequence) gives CDR1 LNHDA and CDR2 SQIVND. The CDR3 runs 18 residues from the cysteine to the phenylalanine. CDR3 DNA is the only sequence kept; it has 54 bases, read in frame from the first base. Trimming removed 5 bases from V and 3 bases from J, leaving 25 bases between the germline ends. To note about this clone: Its antigen is still unknown. Per-base quality was not reported, and no clone a single base away is much larger than it.

These data also featured in a second study, about human thymus T cells. According to the second study: In Finland, the donors were immunologically healthy infants who were having open corrective cardiac surgery for congenital heart defects. Thymus tissue was obtained as surgical resects removed during corrective cardiac surgery. Biased V and J gene segment usage appeared to be present in both thymic and peripheral blood repertoires. According to the related research, thymic TCR repertoires were highly overlapping among unrelated individuals. The study described the TCR alpha and beta repertoires in under ten infant thymus samples and a few matching peripheral blood samples. Donor ages ranged from roughly 7 to 250 days, and the cohort comprised six or seven male and two female infants. Thymocytes were freed from the tissue by mechanical means and kept at -70 degrees C as pellets of roughly 9-30 million cells. A QIAsymphony instrument was used to extract genomic DNA from the frozen cell pellets. The immunoSEQ multiplex PCR assay was used to amplify the TCRB and TCRAD loci from a standardized quantity of quality-controlled genomic DNA. The amplicons spanned the V(D)J region and were long enough to cover the CDR3 and allow V and J genes to be identified. The commercial immunoSEQ service was used to sequence amplicons on an Illumina platform. Primer bias and sequencing errors were corrected using previously described methods, and TCRAD and TCRB definitions followed the IMGT database. Analysis of the repertoires was done with immunoSEQ Analyzer 3.0 and VDJTools and included basic statistics, V/J segment usage, diversity estimates, rarefaction and pairwise overlap. Chao1, ChaoE, Efron-Thisted, Shannon and inverse Simpson indices were used to estimate diversity, which was also estimated on datasets down-sampled to the smallest sample. For repertoire overlap, CDR3 nucleotide sequence, V gene and J gene had to match strictly, and clustering was done by Jaccard-based multidimensional scaling. On average, thymus samples gave 750,000 to 950,000 unique TCRB clonotypes, whereas blood samples gave roughly 86,000.

The sequence came from a girl in the first two years of life with a congenital heart defect. Donor details come from another sample of the same person, matched by shared clones. Rearrangement joined TRBV19 to TRBJ2-5, with a weak D call of TRBD1 (6 bases match). Specimen: thymocytes. The encoded CDR3 is CASSSRPILTGKEETQYF. The sequenced DNA is TGTGCCAGTAGTTCTCGACCGATCCTCACAGGGAAAGAAGAGACCCAGTACTTC. With all but the CDR3 taken from the reference TRBV19 and TRBJ2-5 genes, the full variable domain is: DGGITQSPKYLFRKEGQNVTLSCEQNLNHDAMYWYRQDPGQGLRLIYYSQIVNDFQKGDIAEGYSVSREKKESFPLTVTSAQKNPTAFYLCASSSRPILTGKEETQYFGPGTRLLVL.